These T cell receptor beta chains were read from a single sample in a study of T-cell memory formation after mild COVID-19. MiXCR was run by TCRdb on the 5' RACE reads, yielding one entry per CDR3 protein. The table includes 250,000 to 350,000 distinct CDR3 sequences, less than 20% detected once. The sequenced sample consisted of PBMCs or a T cell subset sorted from them (not recorded which). These receptors were obtained from a man aged 18 to 30 who had mild COVID-19 (a few samples of this study predate the infection). Cell type and time point are not known. Each CDR3 is given with its conserved first and last residue. The D gene is left open where the match is weak. The listing skips clone size in some rows; elsewhere it reads once, few, many or a size class.

>.|few|TRBV7-2|TRBJ2-5
TGTGCCAGCAGCTTAAGGGGAGATGGAGAGACCCAGTACTTC
CASSLRGDGETQYF
>TRBD2|few|TRBV5-1|TRBJ2-5
TGCGCCAGCGTCCCGGGACTAGCGGGGGGCCAAGAGACCCAGTACTTC
CASVPGLAGGQETQYF
>.|.|TRBV7-9|TRBJ1-1
TGTGCCAGCAGCTTAGGGGACTTTGAAGCTTTCTTT
CASSLGDFEAFF
>TRBD1|.|TRBV25-1|TRBJ2-1
TGTGCCAGCAGGACAGGGGGCGCTGAGCAGTTCTTC
CASRTGGAEQFF
>.|few|TRBV7-7|TRBJ2-3
TGTGCTAGCAGCCTGGGAAGCGCAGATACGCAGTATTTT
CASSLGSADTQYF
>.|.|TRBV4-1|TRBJ1-1
TGCGCCAGCAGCCAGCAGGGGCTGGGCGAAGCTTTCTTT
CASSQQGLGEAFF
>.|.|TRBV6-1|TRBJ1-5
TGTGCCAGCAGTGGCTGGGGGGAAGGGGCGCCCCAGCATTTT
CASSGWGEGAPQHF
>.|.|TRBV28|TRBJ2-1
TGTGCCAGCCTAGGGCTTTACAATGAGCAGTTCTTC
CASLGLYNEQFF
>.|.|TRBV7-2|TRBJ2-5
TGTGCCAGCAGCTTATCGTCCATGGAGACCCAGTACTTC
CASSLSSMETQYF
>TRBD1|.|TRBV7-9|TRBJ2-6
TGTGCCAGCAGCTCGGCCGGACAGGGGAGGAACCTCTCTGGGGCCAACGTCCTGACTTTC
CASSSAGQGRNLSGANVLTF
>.|few|TRBV5-1|TRBJ1-4
TGCGCCAGCAGACGTGAGGCAGGCATGTTTGCGGCTAATGAAAAACTGTTTTTT
CASRREAGMFAANEKLFF
>.|.|TRBV12-3/TRBV12-4|TRBJ1-2
TGTGCCAGCAGTTTTAAACGGAGCTACTATGGCTACACCTTC
CASSFKRSYYGYTF
>.|few|TRBV27|TRBJ1-2
TGTGCCAGCAGATTTACGGCTGACTATGGCTACACCTTC
CASRFTADYGYTF
>TRBD1|.|TRBV29-1|TRBJ2-1
TGCAGCGTTGGGGGACAGCGGCTTTACAATGAGCAGTTCTTC
CSVGGQRLYNEQFF
>TRBD1|many|TRBV5-1|TRBJ2-4
TGCGCCAGCAGTTCTCCGGGACAGGGGGCGAACATTCAGTACTTC
CASSSPGQGANIQYF
>.|many|TRBV29-1|TRBJ2-5
TGCAGCGTTGGGACAACCGAAGAGACCCAGTACTTC
CSVGTTEETQYF
>.|many|TRBV7-9|TRBJ2-3
TGTGCCAGCAGCAAAAGACAGCCTCCGGCAGATACGCAGTATTTT
CASSKRQPPADTQYF
>TRBD2|many|TRBV7-8|TRBJ2-5
TGTGCCAGCAGCTTACCTAGCGGGCAAGAGACCCAGTACTTC
CASSLPSGQETQYF
>TRBD1|.|TRBV4-2|TRBJ2-2
TGTGCCAGCAGCCAGCCGACAGGGCGGTATGGGGAGCTGTTTTTT
CASSQPTGRYGELFF
>TRBD1|.|TRBV5-6|TRBJ1-4
TGTGCCAGCAGCTCAATACAGGGGGCTTCTAATGAAAAACTGTTTTTT
CASSSIQGASNEKLFF
>.|few|TRBV29-1|TRBJ2-7
TGCAGCGTTGAACTCGGGGGAACAACCTACGAGCAGTACTTC
CSVELGGTTYEQYF
>.|.|TRBV4-2|TRBJ1-4
TGTGCCAGCAGCCAAGCAAGGGATAATGAAAAACTGTTTTTT
CASSQARDNEKLFF
>.|.|TRBV2|TRBJ2-3
TGTGCCAGCATGGCGGCCGGGACAGATACGCAGTATTTT
CASMAAGTDTQYF
>.|.|TRBV12-3/TRBV12-4|TRBJ1-3
TGTGCCAGCAGTTCAGTCAGGGGAAACACCATATATTTT
CASSSVRGNTIYF
>TRBD2|.|TRBV20-1|TRBJ2-7
TGCAGTGCTCGAGGGCCTAGCGGGGACGAGCAGTACTTC
CSARGPSGDEQYF
>TRBD1|many|TRBV7-2|TRBJ2-5
TGTGCCAGCAGCTTAGATTGGGGCAGGGGGCAAGAGACCCAGTACTTC
CASSLDWGRGQETQYF
>.|.|TRBV7-8|TRBJ1-6
TGTGCCAGCAGCGCCCCGGGGAGGTCCTATAATTCACCCCTCCACTTT
CASSAPGRSYNSPLHF
>.|few|TRBV6-2/TRBV6-3|TRBJ2-3
TGTGCCAGCGGGCCGCTGGGTACAGATACGCAGTATTTT
CASGPLGTDTQYF
>TRBD2|few|TRBV15|TRBJ2-7
TGTGCCACCAGCAGAGAAGAAGCGGGGGGGGCCTACGAGCAGTACTTC
CATSREEAGGAYEQYF
>TRBD1|.|TRBV28|TRBJ2-5
TGTGCCAGCAGTTTTCAGGGGGTGGGGACCCAGTACTTC
CASSFQGVGTQYF
>TRBD2|few|TRBV11-2|TRBJ2-4
TGTGCCAGCAGCCCACGACTAGCCCCTCAGACAAACATTCAGTACTTC
CASSPRLAPQTNIQYF
>TRBD1|.|TRBV3-1|TRBJ2-1
TGTGCCAGCAGCCAAGGACAGGGGGGGTTCAATGAGCAGTTCTTC
CASSQGQGGFNEQFF
>.|.|TRBV27|TRBJ1-6
TGTGCCAGCAGTCTAATCGCAGGGAATTCACCCCTCCACTTT
CASSLIAGNSPLHF
>.|few|TRBV4-3|TRBJ2-3
TGCGCCAGCAGCCAAGCCGGGGGGCTCGGCACAGATACGCAGTATTTT
CASSQAGGLGTDTQYF
>.|few|TRBV12-3/TRBV12-4|TRBJ1-1
TGTGCCAGCAGTCCCCAGGTTTCGGGGAACACTGAAGCTTTCTTT
CASSPQVSGNTEAFF
>TRBD2|.|TRBV3-1|TRBJ2-2
TGTGCCAGCAGCCAGGGACTAGTCAACACCGGGGAGCTGTTTTTT
CASSQGLVNTGELFF
>.|.|TRBV6-5|TRBJ1-1
TGTGCCAGCATAGGACGGAACACTGAAGCTTTCTTT
CASIGRNTEAFF
>.|.|TRBV6-5|TRBJ2-2
TGTGCCAGCAGTTGGCGATCCGGGGAGCTGTTTTTT
CASSWRSGELFF
>.|many|TRBV6-2/TRBV6-3|TRBJ2-1
TGTGCCAGCATCCGACAGCTAGACAATGAGCAGTTCTTC
CASIRQLDNEQFF
>TRBD1|.|TRBV12-3/TRBV12-4|TRBJ1-1
TGTGCCAGCACCCTAACACCCGGGACAGGGACAACTGAAGCTTTCTTT
CASTLTPGTGTTEAFF
>.|.|TRBV29-1|TRBJ1-1
TGCAGCGTCCGAGGAAGGGGGGCGGTGACTGAAGCTTTCTTT
CSVRGRGAVTEAFF
>.|.|TRBV3-1|TRBJ1-1
TGTGCCAGCAGCCAAGGATTTATTAGGCGTAAGAACACTGAAGCTTTCTTT
CASSQGFIRRKNTEAFF
>TRBD2|many|TRBV4-2|TRBJ2-1
TGTGCCAGCAGCCAAGATAGTGGTAGCGGGGGGATCAGTGAGCAGTTCTTC
CASSQDSGSGGISEQFF
>TRBD2|.|TRBV9|TRBJ2-3
TGTGCCAGCAGCGTAGAGAGCGGGGTGTCGGATACGCAGTATTTT
CASSVESGVSDTQYF
>TRBD1|.|TRBV7-2|TRBJ1-2
TGTGCCAGCAGCCCGCGGGACAGTGTTCTCTATGGCTACACCTTC
CASSPRDSVLYGYTF
>.|.|TRBV4-2|TRBJ2-5
TGTGCCAGCAGCCAAGTGGGCGCCCCGACCCAGTACTTC
CASSQVGAPTQYF
>TRBD1|.|TRBV14|TRBJ2-4
TGTGCCAGCAGCGGAACCGGGACAGATAACATTCAGTACTTC
CASSGTGTDNIQYF
>.|.|TRBV7-2|TRBJ2-7
TGTGCCAGCAGCTTAGATTTCGGGGGTTACGAGCAGTACTTC
CASSLDFGGYEQYF
>.|few|TRBV12-5|TRBJ2-3
TGTGCTAGTGGTTTGTCGTGGGGGGCGCATCGAGATACGCAGTATTTT
CASGLSWGAHRDTQYF
>TRBD1|once|TRBV4-1|TRBJ2-2
TGCGCCAGCAGTCACGTTGCAAGGACAGGTCCCGGGGAGCTGTTTTTT
CASSHVARTGPGELFF
>.|.|TRBV7-2|TRBJ1-1
TGTGCCAGCAGCCCTCGTGCGGATTCCGGGGCTGAAGCTTTCTTT
CASSPRADSGAEAFF
>.|few|TRBV5-6|TRBJ2-1
TGTGCCAGCAGCTTCGTGGGGGGGGCCAAGAATGAGCAGTTCTTC
CASSFVGGAKNEQFF
>.|few|TRBV5-1|TRBJ1-4
TGCGCCAGCAGCTTGAACCGCGGTAAAGGGGAAAAACTGTTTTTT
CASSLNRGKGEKLFF